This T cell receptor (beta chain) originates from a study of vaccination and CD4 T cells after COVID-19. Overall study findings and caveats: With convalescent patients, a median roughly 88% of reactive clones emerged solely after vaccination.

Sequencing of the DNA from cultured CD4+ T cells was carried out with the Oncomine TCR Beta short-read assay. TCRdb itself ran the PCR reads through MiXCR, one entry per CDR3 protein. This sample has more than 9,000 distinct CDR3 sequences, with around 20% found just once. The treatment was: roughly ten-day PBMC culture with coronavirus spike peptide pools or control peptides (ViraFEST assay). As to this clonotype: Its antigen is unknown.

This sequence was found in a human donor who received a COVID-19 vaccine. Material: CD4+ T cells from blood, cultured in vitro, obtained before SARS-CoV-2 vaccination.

DNA for the CDR3: TGTGCCAGCAGCCCAGGGACCTCCCGGGACACTGAAGCTTTCTTT. Protein product: CASSPGTSRDTEAFF. This sequence joins TRBV5-8 and TRBJ1-1, with D possibly being TRBD1 (5 bases). Germline V gene data show CDR1 as SGHTS and CDR2 as YDEGEE. The CDR3 has 15 residues. The V end lost 4 bases, the J end lost 3 bases, and 16 bases lay between the germline ends.